The 14 T cell receptor beta chains below come from one sample, sequenced in a study of CD8+ T cells in alopecia areata. Extracted from the samples, RNA was reverse transcribed into cDNA to serve as the sequencing template. Some clones are missing from TCRdb's copy, which holds only in-frame ones; the method was immunoSEQ multiplex PCR. This sample has a few hundred thousand clones, with 35% to 40% found just once. Treatment: oral pan-JAK inhibitor, 5-10 mg twice daily. The input for sequencing was CD4+ T cells sorted from blood, taken between weeks 30 and 35, from a patient treated with tofacitinib. These receptors were collected from a human donor with alopecia areata.

The chain combines TRBV5-1 with TRBJ2-7, with 9 bases matching TRBD2. Germline lookup yields CDR1 SGHRS and CDR2 YFSETQ. The CDR3 length is 16 residues. The V segment lost 4 bases and the J segment 5 bases; nucleotides outside the gene matches: 13. As DNA, the CDR3 is TGCGCCAGCAGCCTAACACTAGCGGGCGCCCCGCACGAGCAGTACTTC. Residues: CASSLTLAGAPHEQYF. Variable domain in full (rest from reference TRBV5-1 and TRBJ2-7): KAGVTQTPRYLIKTRGQQVTLSCSPISGHRSVSWYQQTPGQGLQFLFEYFSETQRNKGNFPGRFSGRQFSNSRSEMNVSTLELGDSALYLCASSLTLAGAPHEQYFGPGTRLTVT.

Only a few counts were recorded for this clone. The CDR3 loop is CASSPSTSGSGNEQFF. Written as DNA, the CDR3 is TGTGCCAGCTCTCCTTCGACTAGCGGGAGTGGGAATGAGCAGTTCTTC. V usage is TRBV18 and J usage is TRBJ2-1, with 12 bases matching TRBD2. Looked up from germline, CDR1 is KGHSH and CDR2 is LQKENI. CDR3 length: 16 residues. With 6 bases clipped from V and 7 bases from J, the junction kept 10 bases outside the gene matches.

Written as DNA, the CDR3 is TGTGCCAGCAGGACGGGAGAGACCTACAATCAGCCCCAGCATTTT. The encoded protein is CASRTGETYNQPQHF. This chain joins TRBV6-1 and TRBJ1-5; D is uncertain. This CDR3 is 15 amino acids long. The V gene lost 6 bases and the J gene lost 3 bases, with 15 bases spanning the gap. Germline CDR1 and CDR2: MNHNS and SASEGT.

The V gene is TRBV5-1, the J gene TRBJ2-3; D gene ambiguous. CDR3 length equals 16 residues. From germline, CDR1 is SGHRS and CDR2 YFSETQ. V was clipped by 3 bases and J by 0 bases, with 14 bases between them. CDR3 DNA: TGCGCCAGCAGCTCGCTGGCGGCGGCTAGCACAGATACGCAGTATTTT. Translating it yields CASSSLAAASTDTQYF.

This clone was detected only a few times. The chain joins TRBV7-9 to TRBJ2-5; TRBD1 aligns across 7 bases. Looked up from germline, CDR1 is SEHNR and CDR2 is FQNEAQ (reference sequence). The CDR3 runs 13 residues. V was clipped by 5 bases and J by 5 bases; unmatched bases: 5. CDR3 sequence: CASSPRGPETQYF. DNA for the CDR3: TGTGCCAGCAGCCCAAGGGGGCCGGAGACCCAGTACTTC. Full variable domain (remainder filled in from reference TRBV7-9 and TRBJ2-5): DTGVSQNPRHKITKRGQNVTFRCDPISEHNRLYWYRQTLGQGPEFLTYFQNEAQLEKSRLLSDRFSAERPKGSFSTLEIQRTEQGDSAMYLCASSPRGPETQYFGPGTRLLVL.

The V call is TRBV2, the J call TRBJ2-7, with unresolved D. The CDR3 consists of 13 residues. Germline V gene sequence: CDR1 SNHLY, CDR2 FYNNEI. V was shortened by 6 bases and J by 3 bases, with 12 bases between the two germline ends. The DNA for the CDR3 is TGTGCCAGCAGCCCGGAACTTCACTACGAGCAGTACTTC. Protein: CASSPELHYEQYF. The full variable domain, in which reference TRBV2 and TRBJ2-7 provide the parts outside the CDR3, is EPEVTQTPSHQVTQMGQEVILRCVPISNHLYFYWYRQILGQKVEFLVSFYNNEISEKSEIFDDQFSVERPDGSNFTLKIRSTKLEDSAMYFCASSPELHYEQYFGPGTRLTVT.

The V gene is TRBV5-1, the J gene TRBJ1-2; TRBD1 is a possible D gene (5 bases). This CDR3 contains 17 residues. Germline lookup yields CDR1 SGHRS and CDR2 YFSETQ. V lost 2 bases to trimming and J lost 0 bases, with 17 bases between them. CDR3 nucleotide sequence: TGCGCCAGCAGCTTAAGGGTTGACAGTTACTCTAACTATGGCTACACCTTC. Its protein is CASSLRVDSYSNYGYTF.

The chain joins TRBV6-1 to TRBJ2-3, with D unresolved. The CDR3 loop spans 13 amino acids. V was clipped by 8 bases and J by 1 base, with 10 bases between them. In germline, CDR1 is MNHNS, CDR2 SASEGT. The CDR3 DNA reads TGTGCCAGCGGGCAGGACCGCACAGATACGCAGTATTTT. Its translation: CASGQDRTDTQYF.

This clone was picked up a small number of times. The chain recombines TRBV29-1 with TRBJ2-7; D remains unclear. Germline V lookup: CDR1 SQVTM, CDR2 ANQGSEA. CDR3 length: 13 amino acids. V shed 4 bases and J shed 2 bases, with 12 bases lying between them. CDR3 in amino acids: CSVGGSVTYEQYF. In DNA, the CDR3 is TGCAGCGTTGGGGGTTCCGTGACCTACGAGCAGTACTTC.

This chain uses TRBV6-5 with TRBJ2-3; unclear D gene. The germline V and J ends were trimmed by 4 bases and 2 bases, with 4 bases remaining between them. The CDR3 has 12 residues. Germline V gene lookup returns CDR1 MNHEY and CDR2 SVGAGI. The CDR3 region is CASSSNTDTQYF. DNA of the CDR3: TGTGCCAGCAGTTCCAACACAGATACGCAGTATTTT.

V gene TRBV6-5 combines with J gene TRBJ2-3, with unresolved D. V lost 6 bases to trimming and J lost 0 bases, with 10 bases between them. The CDR3 is 14 amino acids. Germline-derived CDR1 and CDR2 are MNHEY and SVGAGI. The CDR3 here is CASSRQVSTDTQYF. The CDR3, as DNA: TGTGCCAGCAGCCGGCAGGTCAGCACAGATACGCAGTATTTT.

The chain is built from TRBV2 and TRBJ1-1; D may be TRBD1 (5 bases). V lost 6 bases and J 4 bases, leaving 12 bases between the germline ends. CDR1 and CDR2 (germline): SNHLY, FYNNEI. The CDR3 length is 13 residues. Written as DNA, the CDR3 is TGTGCCAGCAGGGGCAGGGAGCGCACTGAAGCTTTCTTT. Amino acids: CASRGRERTEAFF.

The rearrangement joins TRBV29-1 to TRBJ1-1, with 7 positions matching TRBD1. Germline trimming cut 6 bases from V and 6 bases from J; bases unmatched to any gene: 4. This CDR3 region has 11 residues. Germline V lookup: CDR1 SQVTM, CDR2 ANQGSEA. The CDR3 sequence: CSVMTGSEAFF. Here the CDR3 DNA reads TGCAGCGTCATGACAGGGTCTGAAGCTTTCTTT.

The chain links TRBV30 to TRBJ1-5; D gene uncertain. Trimming shortened V by 2 bases and J by 4 bases, and 12 bases separated the two germline ends. Germline V lookup: CDR1 GTSNPN, CDR2 SVGIG (reference sequence). This CDR3 is built from 14 residues. The DNA of the CDR3 is TGTGCCTGGAGTTTTGGTACAGCAAATCAGCCCCAGCATTTT. Protein: CAWSFGTANQPQHF.